This is a list of T cell receptor beta chains from one sample in a study of early T cells in non-severe SARS-CoV-2 infection. One entry per CDR3 protein results from TCRdb running MiXCR on the 5' RACE reads. The data contain some 91,000 distinct CDR3 sequences, approximately 13% of them seen just once; the ten biggest clones take up under 2.5%. The sample was whole blood. The receptor source for this set is an adult who was a healthcare worker with PCR-confirmed SARS-CoV-2 infection or an uninfected control (not recorded which). Both conserved end residues are part of each CDR3. Each record gives: D gene, V gene, J gene, clone size, CDR3 DNA, CDR3 protein. D genes are given only for firm matches. The size entry is marked missing in some rows and otherwise reads once, few, many or a size class.

-	TRBV6-6	TRBJ2-2	-	TGTGCCACCCCTGTTAACGGGGGTGGAACCGGGGAGCTGTTTTTT	CATPVNGGGTGELFF
-	TRBV15	TRBJ2-5	-	TGTGCCACCAGCAGGGACTACTATGCAGAGACCCAGTACTTC	CATSRDYYAETQYF
-	TRBV6-5	TRBJ1-2	-	TGTGCCAGCAGATCCTCAGTAGGAGGCTACACCTTC	CASRSSVGGYTF
-	TRBV12-3/TRBV12-4	TRBJ2-5	-	TGTGCCAGCAGTTTCGGTCGCAGGGCCTACCAAGAGACCCAGTACTTC	CASSFGRRAYQETQYF
-	TRBV7-9	TRBJ2-6	-	TGTGCCAGCAGCGTACCAGGGGGAGGTAGCTCTGGGGCCAACGTCCTGACTTTC	CASSVPGGGSSGANVLTF
-	TRBV29-1	TRBJ2-1	many	TGCAGCGCACCCAGGGTTCTAGACTACAATGAGCAGTTCTTC	CSAPRVLDYNEQFF
-	TRBV20-1	TRBJ2-1	few	TGCAGTGCTAAGCCTGGGACCTATGAGCAGTTCTTC	CSAKPGTYEQFF
TRBD2	TRBV27	TRBJ2-7	-	TGTGCCAACAGTACGCACCTAGCGGGACTCTCCTACGAGCAGTACTTC	CANSTHLAGLSYEQYF
-	TRBV27	TRBJ2-3	-	TGTGCCAGCAGTCCTACAGGGTGGGCTAGCACAGATACGCAGTATTTT	CASSPTGWASTDTQYF
-	TRBV28	TRBJ1-3	few	TGTGCCAGCAGTTTTGAGGGGACGGCAAACACCATATATTTT	CASSFEGTANTIYF
-	TRBV19	TRBJ2-7	few	TGTGCCAGTAGTATGTATCTCGGGCAGAACTACGAGCAGTACTTC	CASSMYLGQNYEQYF
-	TRBV28	TRBJ2-7	-	TGTGCCAGCAGCAATGCCGCGCGTGGCGACTACGAGCAGTACTTC	CASSNAARGDYEQYF
-	TRBV29-1	TRBJ2-2	many	TGCAGCGCTTACGTTCGGACTTCCACCGGGGAGCTGTTTTTT	CSAYVRTSTGELFF
-	TRBV7-9	TRBJ1-6	many	TGTGCCAGCAGCTTAGCGGACACGAGATCACCCCTCCACTTT	CASSLADTRSPLHF
-	TRBV29-1	TRBJ2-3	-	TGCGCCTCCTCCGGGGGTAGCACAGATACGCAGTATTTT	CASSGGSTDTQYF
TRBD1	TRBV20-1	TRBJ1-2	-	TGCAGTGCTAGAGTTTACAGGGGCTATGGCTACACCTTC	CSARVYRGYGYTF
-	TRBV12-3/TRBV12-4	TRBJ1-1	-	TGTGCCAGCACTTCGGACCCCTCGAACACTGAAGCTTTCTTT	CASTSDPSNTEAFF
-	TRBV12-3/TRBV12-4	TRBJ2-7	many	TGTGCCAGCAGCCTGTCCGGGATAGTCTACGAGCAGTACTTC	CASSLSGIVYEQYF
-	TRBV12-3/TRBV12-4	TRBJ2-2	-	TGTGCCAGCAGCCGACTGGTAAACACCGGGGAGCTGTTTTTT	CASSRLVNTGELFF
TRBD1	TRBV2	TRBJ2-5	-	TGTGCCAGCAGCCCGGGACAGGGGCTTGAGACCCAGTACTTC	CASSPGQGLETQYF
TRBD2	TRBV7-2	TRBJ2-2	-	TGTGCCAGCAGCCAAAGACTAGCGGGGGAGTTCGCGAACACCGGGGAGCTGTTTTTT	CASSQRLAGEFANTGELFF
-	TRBV3-1	TRBJ2-5	-	TGTGCCAGCAGCCAGGGTCCGGGACCCCTGGGGGAGACCCAGTACTTC	CASSQGPGPLGETQYF
TRBD1	TRBV9	TRBJ2-1	few	TGTGCCAGCGGCCCGGGGACAGGGGAGAGCTCCTACAATGAGCAGTTCTTC	CASGPGTGESSYNEQFF
-	TRBV28	TRBJ1-4	few	TGTGCCATTGCCGCAGGAGGGGCTCCTAGAACAACTAATGAAAAACTGTTTTTT	CAIAAGGAPRTTNEKLFF
TRBD2	TRBV7-9	TRBJ2-1	-	TGTGCCAGCAGCTTAGAAGGTCTAGCGGGGAGCTCCTACAATGAGCAGTTCTTC	CASSLEGLAGSSYNEQFF
TRBD2	TRBV19	TRBJ2-3	-	TGTGCCAGTAGTAGGGGGGGGACGCAGTATTTT	CASSRGGTQYF
-	TRBV20-1	TRBJ2-3	many	TGCAGTGCACCCGCCCCGGGGTTACCTACGCAGTATTTT	CSAPAPGLPTQYF
-	TRBV18	TRBJ1-2	many	TGTGCCAGCTCACCTGAATCGGACGGGTTCTATGGCTACACCTTC	CASSPESDGFYGYTF
TRBD2	TRBV27	TRBJ2-1	many	TGTGCCAGCAGGGATAGCGGGGGGGCCTACAATGAGCAGTTCTTC	CASRDSGGAYNEQFF
-	TRBV6-6	TRBJ1-5	many	TGTGCCAGCAGCAGAGACAGAAGGAGCAATCAGCCCCAGCATTTT	CASSRDRRSNQPQHF
-	TRBV6-6	TRBJ1-2	few	TGTGCCAGCAGTTACGGGGCACAGCCCTATGGCTACACCTTC	CASSYGAQPYGYTF
-	TRBV7-9	TRBJ1-5	-	TGTGCCAGCAGCTTAGAGTCTGGGAGCCAGCCCCAGCATTTT	CASSLESGSQPQHF
-	TRBV20-1	TRBJ2-7	few	TGCAGAGCCCGGGACACATTCTACGAGCAGTACTTC	CRARDTFYEQYF
-	TRBV11-3	TRBJ2-7	many	TGTGCCAGCAGCTTAGGTAACTCCTACGAGCAGTACTTC	CASSLGNSYEQYF
TRBD1	TRBV20-1	TRBJ1-5	-	TGCAGTGCTAGGTTAGGGGGCAACCAGCCCCAGCATTTT	CSARLGGNQPQHF